The rows below give T cell receptor beta chains drawn from one sample of a study of post-analysis software for immune sequencing data. TCRdb re-derived calls from the PCR reads in MiXCR, one entry per CDR3 protein. Of roughly 600,000 distinct CDR3 sequences in the sample, around 44% were seen once. The sample taken for sequencing was blood. Receptor source: a girl between 5 and 17 years old with multiple sclerosis. The conserved cysteine and the conserved F or W are not part of the CDR3 here.

j_call,cdr3_length,v_call,cdr3_aa
.,9,TRBV29-1,SVARGDEQY
TRBJ2-3,16,TRBV20-1,SASASIRQAGSTDTQY
TRBJ2-1,11,TRBV10-3,AISPDSFNEQF
TRBJ2-7,16,TRBV12-3/TRBV12-4,ASSPRLAGGPLPYEQY
TRBJ2-7,14,TRBV6-5,ASSYSRWRGTYEQY
.,12,TRBV20-1,SARSDARRETQY
TRBJ2-1,11,TRBV10-3,AISDITEGGQF
TRBJ2-3,13,TRBV5-1,ASGLAGGITDTQY
TRBJ1-1,13,TRBV12-3/TRBV12-4,ASTQGQGAGIEAF
TRBJ1-5,14,TRBV24-1,ATSDTGTGGGQPQH
TRBJ2-4,12,TRBV12-3/TRBV12-4,ASSWEIGAGEQY
TRBJ2-4,12,TRBV7-2,ASRRELASDIQY
TRBJ2-3,11,TRBV5-1,ASSGDITDTQY
TRBJ2-7,14,TRBV5-5,ASSLSGTSVTYEQY
TRBJ2-3,13,TRBV29-1,SVSLPGRSTDTQY
TRBJ2-7,14,TRBV7-6,ASSLGGRDGPHEQY
TRBJ1-6,13,TRBV5-1,ASSLVASDNSPLH
TRBJ1-2,13,TRBV19,ASREDGTGVGGYT
TRBJ2-2,11,TRBV6-2/TRBV6-3,ASRGLATGELF
TRBJ2-3,9,TRBV20-1,SAYRVDTQY
TRBJ2-7,10,TRBV2,ASRSASYEQY
TRBJ2-1,15,TRBV3-1,ASSQDLGDAAYNEQF
TRBJ2-7,12,TRBV20-1,SAFPGGAPYEQY
TRBJ1-2,11,TRBV15,ATSRGVLYGYT
TRBJ1-5,13,TRBV5-6,ASSFMTGAYQPQH
TRBJ1-6,12,TRBV6-1,ASRTESYNSPLH
TRBJ2-7,11,TRBV29-1,SVGGIYSYEQY
TRBJ2-1,13,TRBV12-3/TRBV12-4,ASSPLTRGDGEQF
TRBJ1-2,11,TRBV6-5,ASRAQGVNGYT
TRBJ1-2,13,TRBV5-1,ASSPLEGANYGYT
TRBJ1-5,13,TRBV20-1,SARAPGGSNQPQH
TRBJ2-3,12,TRBV12-3/TRBV12-4,ASSLRSRADTQY
.,12,TRBV29-1,SVGRGGKSDEQY
TRBJ2-1,15,TRBV28,ASSLYYATHSYNEQF
TRBJ2-3,14,TRBV3-1,ASSPWDREISDTQY
TRBJ2-1,12,TRBV11-3,ASSSAGSYNEQF
TRBJ1-2,10,TRBV20-1,SARVYLGGYT
TRBJ2-5,11,TRBV12-3/TRBV12-4,ASSPQTEETQY
TRBJ2-7,13,TRBV7-2,ASSFLQGPAYEQY
TRBJ2-3,12,TRBV5-4,ASSQIAGTDTQY
.,10,TRBV7-2,ASSRLMGEQY
TRBJ1-5,12,TRBV2,ASSGGAGNQPQH
TRBJ2-1,12,TRBV4-1,ASSQARGENEQF